The 16 T cell receptor beta chains reported below all come from one sample, sequenced in a study of blood T cells in healthy people across ages. A second PCR of about 7 to 11 cycles used a sample-barcoded 5' primer and a J-beta primer mix. In TCRdb, the 5' RACE reads were re-called with MiXCR into one record per CDR3 protein. The profile shows some 1.8 million distinct CDR3 sequences, roughly two fifths of them singletons. Material for sequencing was blood. The receptors were sampled from a human donor in good health.

This clonotype was seen a few times. V and J are TRBV12-3 or TRBV12-4 and TRBJ2-3, with D perhaps matching TRBD2 (5 bases). Deletions cut 2 bases from V and 4 bases from J, with 16 bases between. This CDR3 has 16 residues. CDR3 coding DNA: TGTGCCAGCAGTTTAAGTGACACGGAGGTCGCAGATACGCAGTATTTT. As protein: CASSLSDTEVADTQYF.

This clonotype was seen a few times. The chain joins TRBV2 to TRBJ2-6; D may be TRBD1 or TRBD2 (5 bases each). The CDR3 covers 16 residues. V shed 3 bases and J shed 4 bases, with 13 bases lying between them. CDR1 and CDR2 (germline): SNHLY, FYNNEI. The CDR3 DNA follows: TGTGCCAGCAGTGAGGGACCCTCGGTCGGGGCCAACGTCCTGACTTTC. It codes for CASSEGPSVGANVLTF. Together with reference TRBV2 and TRBJ2-6, the CDR3 gives the full variable domain: EPEVTQTPSHQVTQMGQEVILRCVPISNHLYFYWYRQILGQKVEFLVSFYNNEISEKSEIFDDQFSVERPDGSNFTLKIRSTKLEDSAMYFCASSEGPSVGANVLTFGAGSRLTVL.

The V gene is TRBV10-3, the J gene TRBJ2-5; 10 nucleotides line up with TRBD2. The J call may be mistaken, given a closer DNA end match to TRBJ2-7. Germline V gene lookup returns CDR1 ENHRY and CDR2 SYGVKD. CDR3 size: 23 residues. CDR3 residues: CAISEPTTPSGRAMTPEGYEQYF. CDR3 sequence (DNA): TGTGCCATCAGTGAGCCAACGACACCCAGCGGGAGGGCCATGACGCCGGAAGGGTACGAGCAGTACTTC.

This clonotype has more than one count but fewer than ten. The rearrangement uses TRBV7-9 and TRBJ1-4; TRBD1 matches at 8 bases. The CDR3 is made up of 17 amino acids. V shed 5 bases and J 6 bases; nucleotides not matched to a gene: 14. Per germline, CDR1 SEHNR and CDR2 FQNEAQ (reference sequence). The CDR3 nucleotides read TGTGCCAGCAGCATACCCCAGGGGGCGCGGTACGATGAAAAACTGTTTTTT. Its protein product is CASSIPQGARYDEKLFF.

The table lists this clonotype with a few counts. The chain combines TRBV29-1 with TRBJ1-1; D is uncertain. V was trimmed by 4 bases and J by 2 bases, leaving 8 bases between them. The CDR3 has 12 residues. CDR1 and CDR2 (germline): SQVTM, ANQGSEA. The CDR3 nucleotides read TGCAGCGTTGGCCCACCTAACACTGAAGCTTTCTTT. It translates to CSVGPPNTEAFF.

This clonotype was detected a few times. The CDR3 coding sequence is TGTGCCAGCAGCTTAGTCGGGGGGGAATACAATGAGCAGTTCTTC. Translated, it gives CASSLVGGEYNEQFF. V usage is TRBV7-2 and J usage is TRBJ2-1, with 8 bases that match TRBD2. This CDR3 is 15 amino acids long. CDR1 and CDR2 from the germline V gene are SGHTA and FQGNSA. V was pared by 1 base and J by 4 bases, with 3 bases of the junction left unmatched.

The chain combines TRBV6-5 with TRBJ1-4; tentative D call: TRBD1 (6 bases). This CDR3 comprises 14 residues. Trimming pared 9 bases from V and 6 bases from J, leaving 17 bases between. Germline values: CDR1 MNHEY, CDR2 SVGAGI. The CDR3 nucleotides read TGTGCCAGTGGGAGGGGCAGGGGTGATGAAAAACTGTTTTTT. This translates into CASGRGRGDEKLFF.

This clonotype was observed a single time. The rearrangement links TRBV29-1 to TRBJ1-1; D might be TRBD1 (6 bases). V gave up 1 base and J gave up 2 bases, with 11 bases separating them. This CDR3 has 14 residues. Germline loops: CDR1 SQVTM, CDR2 ANQGSEA. The CDR3 bases are TGCAGCGTTGAAGGGTGGACAGATAACACTGAAGCTTTCTTT. Translation gives CSVEGWTDNTEAFF.

This clonotype was recorded a few times. The rearrangement uses TRBV9 and TRBJ2-1; D is ambiguous. There are 15 residues in the CDR3. The germline V and J ends were trimmed by 3 bases and 2 bases, with 12 bases remaining between them. CDR1 is SGDLS, CDR2 YYNGEE, per germline. The CDR3 here is CASSDLGRPYNEQFF. The CDR3, as DNA: TGTGCCAGCAGCGACCTAGGTAGGCCCTACAATGAGCAGTTCTTC.

This clonotype has just a few counts. The chain combines TRBV9 with TRBJ2-1, with 7 bases aligning to TRBD2. Germline V gene data show CDR1 as SGDLS and CDR2 as YYNGEE. With V trimmed by 4 bases and J by 15 bases, 16 bases remained unmatched. The length of the CDR3 is 14 residues. CDR3 region: CASSTSTGGLALFF. In DNA, the CDR3 is TGTGCCAGCAGCACCTCCACGGGGGGTCTAGCACTGTTCTTC.

This clonotype was detected only a few times. The V call is TRBV7-2, the J call TRBJ2-1; D possibly matches TRBD1 or TRBD2 (5 bases each). The germline V gene encodes CDR1 SGHTA and CDR2 FQGNSA. CDR3 length equals 15 residues. Trimming took off 7 bases at V and 4 bases at J, with 17 bases between the two ends. The CDR3 here is CASILSQGRYNEQFF. CDR3 nucleotide sequence: TGTGCCAGCATCCTAAGCCAGGGACGGTACAATGAGCAGTTCTTC.

This clonotype was found a few times. The rearrangement joins TRBV6-5 to TRBJ2-7; D not resolved. Germline assignment: CDR1 MNHEY and CDR2 SVGAGI. The CDR3 length is 11 residues. V lost 7 bases and J lost 4, with 8 bases in between. CDR3 amino acids: CASKQGYEQYF. Written as DNA, the CDR3 is TGTGCCAGCAAACAAGGGTACGAGCAGTACTTC.

The chain uses TRBV25-1 and TRBJ1-4; D is ambiguous. V was clipped by 1 base and J by 8 bases, with 17 bases between them. The CDR3 loop spans 16 amino acids. The germline gives CDR1 MGHDK, CDR2 SYGVNS. The chain's CDR3 is CASSESGSGLPEKLFF. Here the CDR3 DNA reads TGTGCCAGCAGTGAATCTGGTTCAGGATTACCCGAAAAACTGTTTTTT.

The J gene is TRBJ2-1, the V gene TRBV6-6, with D hard to call. Germline CDR1 is MNHNY and CDR2 is SVGAGI (reference sequence). This CDR3 has 14 amino acids. V gave up 2 bases and J gave up 6 bases, with 11 bases separating them. In DNA, the CDR3 is TGTGCCAGCAGTTACGAGGACGGAATCAATGAGCAGTTCTTC. This codes for CASSYEDGINEQFF.

V usage is TRBV24-1 and J usage is TRBJ2-7; 12 nucleotides line up with TRBD2. Germline CDR1 reads KGHDR; CDR2 reads SFDVKD. This CDR3 comprises 16 residues. Trimming at V came to 4 bases and at J to 9 bases, leaving 12 bases not matched to a gene. The CDR3 reads CATSESRLAGVAAQYF. The CDR3 nucleotides read TGTGCCACCAGTGAGTCTCGACTAGCGGGAGTGGCAGCGCAGTACTTC.

This clonotype was observed a handful of times. The rearrangement links TRBV5-1 to TRBJ1-2; D is uncertain. This CDR3 is 15 amino acids long. Trimming took off 4 bases at V and 0 bases at J, with 13 bases between the two ends. From germline, CDR1 is SGHRS and CDR2 YFSETQ. The CDR3 region is CASSQTTDTNYGYTF. CDR3 coding DNA: TGCGCCAGCAGCCAGACGACCGATACTAACTATGGCTACACCTTC.